This TCR beta chain emerged from a study of CD8 T cells in Susac syndrome. RNA totalling about 0.5 to 1 ug underwent reverse transcription with random hexamers. TCRdb reanalysed the immunoSEQ multiplex PCR reads using MiXCR and keeps one entry per CDR3 protein. The sample comprises about 300,000 distinct CDR3 sequences, 89% of which are singletons, and about 0.17% rests with the top ten. Germline V gene data show CDR1 as KGHSH and CDR2 as LQKENI. V lost 3 bases to trimming and J lost 0 bases, with 9 bases between them. The CDR3 consists of 15 residues. J is TRBJ1-3 and V is TRBV18; D may be TRBD1 (5 bases). The receptor's source is a human donor with multiple sclerosis. Sequenced sample: CD8+ T cells from PBMCs. The CDR3 DNA reads as TGTGCCAGCTCACCTTGGGGGGGCTCTGGAAACACCATATATTTT. Its protein product is CASSPWGGSGNTIYF.